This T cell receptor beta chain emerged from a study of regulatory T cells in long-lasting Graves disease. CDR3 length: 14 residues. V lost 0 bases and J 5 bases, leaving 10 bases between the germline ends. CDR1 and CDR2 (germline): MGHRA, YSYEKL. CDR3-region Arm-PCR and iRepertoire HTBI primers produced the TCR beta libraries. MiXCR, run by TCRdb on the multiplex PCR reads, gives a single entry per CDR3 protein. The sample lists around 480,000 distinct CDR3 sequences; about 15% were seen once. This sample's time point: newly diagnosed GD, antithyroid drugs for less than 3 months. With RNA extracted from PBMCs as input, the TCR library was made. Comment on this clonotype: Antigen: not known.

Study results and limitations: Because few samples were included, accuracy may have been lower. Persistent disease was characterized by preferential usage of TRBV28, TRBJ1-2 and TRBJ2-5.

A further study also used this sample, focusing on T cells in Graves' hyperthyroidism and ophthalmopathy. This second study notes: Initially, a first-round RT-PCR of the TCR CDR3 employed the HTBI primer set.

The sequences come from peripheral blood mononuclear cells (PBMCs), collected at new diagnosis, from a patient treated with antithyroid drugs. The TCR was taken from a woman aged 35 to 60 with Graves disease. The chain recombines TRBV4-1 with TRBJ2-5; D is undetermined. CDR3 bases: TGCGCCAGCAGCCAAGACCACGCCGGGGAGACCCAGTACTTC. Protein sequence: CASSQDHAGETQYF.